The clone carrying this T cell receptor beta chain was observed a few times. The antigen is undetermined. Per the germline V gene, CDR1 is DFQATT and CDR2 is SNEGSKA (reference sequence). CDR3 size: 13 residues. V dropped 6 bases and J dropped 0 bases, with 9 bases sitting between them. Peripheral blood from each donor was collected in a volume of 8 to 10 milliliters. These data belong to a study of blood T cells in healthy people across ages. Study-wide results and limits: When one million T cells were used, diversity estimates were thought to be underestimates.

It was with a sample-barcoded 5' primer and a J-beta primer mix that a second PCR of roughly 7 to 12 cycles was run. Via MiXCR, TCRdb re-called the 5' RACE reads, giving one row per CDR3 protein. The data show more than 900,000 distinct CDR3 sequences, roughly 28% seen once. Separately, the same data were catalogued under a study of T cells of mothers and their children.

Sequencing was carried out using blood. The source of this sequence is a woman in her thirties or forties in good health. The V gene is TRBV20-1, the J gene TRBJ2-1; no definite D call. The CDR3 loop is CSATFSSYNEQFF. CDR3 coding DNA: TGCAGTGCAACGTTCAGCTCCTACAATGAGCAGTTCTTC.